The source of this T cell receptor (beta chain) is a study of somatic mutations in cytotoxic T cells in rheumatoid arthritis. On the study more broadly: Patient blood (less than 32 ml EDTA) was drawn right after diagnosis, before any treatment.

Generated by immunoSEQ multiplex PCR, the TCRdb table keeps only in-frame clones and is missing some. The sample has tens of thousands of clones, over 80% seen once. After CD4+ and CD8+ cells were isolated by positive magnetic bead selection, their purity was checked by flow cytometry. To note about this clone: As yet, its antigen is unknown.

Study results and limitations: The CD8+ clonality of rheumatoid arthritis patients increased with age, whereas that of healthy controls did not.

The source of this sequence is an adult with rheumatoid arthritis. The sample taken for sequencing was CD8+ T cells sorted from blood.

CDR3 loop: CASSLDRKYGYTF. CDR3 nucleotides: TGTGCCAGCAGCTTAGACAGAAAGTATGGCTACACCTTC. V is TRBV7-2 and J is TRBJ1-2, with unresolved D. Germline CDR1 SGHTA, CDR2 FQGNSA. CDR3 length: 13 residues. Between the trimmed V and J ends, which lost 1 base and 5 bases, there was a span of 8 bases.